Ten or more counts support the clone carrying this T cell receptor beta chain. The data belong to a study of human T cells and chemical hapten exposure. Study in general: A 2 cm by 2 cm inner upper arm patch received 2% DPC for sensitization. Each week of the approximately 23-week study, patients had diphenylcyclopropenone applied to the scalp.

A single record per CDR3 protein comes from TCRdb applying MiXCR to the RACE reads. The top ten clones hold 3% to 3.5% of a sample with over 100,000 distinct CDR3 sequences, roughly 10% of them seen once. The CDR3 loop spans 13 amino acids. The germline V gene encodes CDR1 MNHEY and CDR2 SVGAGI. Trimming removed 6 bases at V and 8 bases at J, with 16 bases between. This sample's time point: patch test 2, 6 weeks after DPC sensitization. Treatment indicated: therapeutic diphenylcyclopropenone sensitization with weekly scalp DPC. The authors extracted total RNA from unfractionated whole blood. The specimen comprised whole blood, sampled in connection with sensitization to the hapten diphenylcyclopropenone (DPC). This TCR was recovered from a woman between 40 and 55 years old with alopecia areata. Some clones in this sample may be carry-over from other donors' samples. V usage is TRBV6-5 and J usage is TRBJ1-1, with no clear D. This CDR3 reads CASSRSGLGEAFF. The DNA for the CDR3 is TGTGCCAGCAGCCGGTCGGGTCTAGGGGAAGCTTTCTTT.